A selection of T cell receptor beta chains follows, all from one sample in a study of blood T cell repertoires in COVID-19. The data were produced by immunoSEQ multiplex PCR, yet TCRdb's version contains in-frame clones alone and is incomplete. The table lists 140,000 to 150,000 clones, 78% of them singletons. Sequencing was done on a sample of peripheral blood. The receptor source for this set is a woman aged 55-75 years with acute or convalescent COVID-19. Both conserved end residues are part of each CDR3. The D gene is left open where the match is weak. A clone size is listed for some rows: how often the clone was seen (once, few, many), or a class if it is expanded.

D gene	clone size	V gene	J gene	CDR3 DNA	CDR3 protein
TRBD1	.	TRBV19	TRBJ2-7	TGTGCCAGTAGTCCTAACCGGGACAGGGGCCACGAGCAGTACTTC	CASSPNRDRGHEQYF
.	.	TRBV28	TRBJ1-5	TGTGCCAGCAGTACACTCGGGACTCTCGGTCAGCCCCAGCATTTT	CASSTLGTLGQPQHF
TRBD1	.	TRBV5-1	TRBJ2-1	TGCGCCAGCAGCTTGTCGGGACAGGGAAGCTCCTACAATGAGCAGTTCTTC	CASSLSGQGSSYNEQFF
.	.	TRBV6-1	TRBJ2-2	TGTGCCAGCAGCATCCACACCGGGGAGCTGTTTTTT	CASSIHTGELFF
.	few	TRBV11-2	TRBJ1-2	TGTGCCAGCAGCTTAAATGACAGACTCCACTATGGCTACACCTTC	CASSLNDRLHYGYTF
TRBD1	.	TRBV4-1	TRBJ2-3	TGCGCCAGCAGCTCTCTTAGACAGGGCGGGTCAGATACGCAGTATTTT	CASSSLRQGGSDTQYF
.	.	TRBV4-1	TRBJ2-5	TGCGCCAGCAGCCAAGATACGGGAGTGGAGACCCAGTACTTC	CASSQDTGVETQYF
TRBD2	.	TRBV10-3	TRBJ2-6	TGTGCCATAGGACTAGCGCTAAGCTCTGGGGCCAACGTCCTGACTTTC	CAIGLALSSGANVLTF
TRBD1	.	TRBV10-3	TRBJ2-5	TGTGCCACCAGGGGGACATCCCAAGAGACCCAGTACTTC	CATRGTSQETQYF
.	.	TRBV18	TRBJ2-3	TGTGCCAGCTCACCATCGGGTGGGGGAGGAACAGATACGCAGTATTTT	CASSPSGGGGTDTQYF
TRBD2	few	TRBV6-5	TRBJ2-7	TGTGCCAGTGTTCTAGCGGGAGGCTACGAGCAGTACTTC	CASVLAGGYEQYF
.	.	TRBV3-1/TRBV3-2	TRBJ2-4	TGTGCCAGCAGGCGCGCCACAGGGCCCGCGGGCAAAAACATTCAGTACTTC	CASRRATGPAGKNIQYF
.	.	TRBV5-1	TRBJ2-1	TGCGCCAGCAGCTTCTCAAGGGAGAGCGATGAGCAGTTCTTC	CASSFSRESDEQFF